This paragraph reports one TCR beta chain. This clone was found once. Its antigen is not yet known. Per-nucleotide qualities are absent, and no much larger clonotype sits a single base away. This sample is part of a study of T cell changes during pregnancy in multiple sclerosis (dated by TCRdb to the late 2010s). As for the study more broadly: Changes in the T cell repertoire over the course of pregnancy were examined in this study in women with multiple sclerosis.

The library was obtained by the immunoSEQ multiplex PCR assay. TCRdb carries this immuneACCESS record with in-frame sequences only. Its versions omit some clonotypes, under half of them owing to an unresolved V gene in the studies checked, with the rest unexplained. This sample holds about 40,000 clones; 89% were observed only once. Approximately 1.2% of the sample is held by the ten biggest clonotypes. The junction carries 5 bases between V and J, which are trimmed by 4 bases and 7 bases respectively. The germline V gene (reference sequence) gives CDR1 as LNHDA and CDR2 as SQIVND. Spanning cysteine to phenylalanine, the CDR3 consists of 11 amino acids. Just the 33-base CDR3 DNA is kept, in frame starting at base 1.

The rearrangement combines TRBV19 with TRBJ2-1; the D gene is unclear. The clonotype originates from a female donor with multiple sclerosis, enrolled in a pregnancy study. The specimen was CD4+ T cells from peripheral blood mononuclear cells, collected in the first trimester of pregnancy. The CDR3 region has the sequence CASSTVNEQFF. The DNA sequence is TGTGCCAGTAGTACCGTAAATGAGCAGTTCTTC.